Below are 22 T cell receptor beta chains sequenced from a single sample in a study of cytomegalovirus exposure and HLA in healthy donors. PCR primers comprised 60 Vbeta and 13 Jbeta primers. Some clones are missing from TCRdb's copy, which holds only in-frame ones; the method was immunoSEQ multiplex PCR. This sample has 95,000 or so clones, with 65% to 80% found just once. Sequenced sample: PBMCs. The receptor set was obtained from a woman in her forties or fifties in good health and CMV-seropositive.

The CDR3 here is CASSPRGQGPYEQYF. In nucleotides, the CDR3 is TGTGCCAGCAGCCCAAGAGGACAGGGGCCCTACGAGCAGTACTTC. The chain has TRBV9 and TRBJ2-7; the match to TRBD1 covers 9 bases. From germline, CDR1 is SGDLS and CDR2 YYNGEE. Trimming cost V 4 bases and J 2 bases; bases outside gene matches: 7. This CDR3 contains 15 residues.

CDR3 sequence (DNA): TGTGCCAGCAGTGGTTATGCCTACAATGAGCAGTTCTTC. Encoded protein: CASSGYAYNEQFF. The rearrangement links TRBV6-1 to TRBJ2-1; D is unresolved. Trimming left V 4 bases short and J 2 bases short, with 6 bases between. There are 13 residues in the CDR3. Germline CDR1 and CDR2: MNHNS and SASEGT.

The chain recombines TRBV5-1 with TRBJ2-7, with a possible D match to TRBD1 (5 bases). Trimming stripped 1 base from V and 3 bases from J, with 5 bases between. Per the germline V gene, CDR1 is SGHRS and CDR2 is YFSETQ. The CDR3 is made up of 12 amino acids. CDR3 sequence reads: CASSLQGYEQYF. As DNA, the CDR3 is TGCGCCAGCAGCTTGCAGGGCTACGAGCAGTACTTC.

The V call is TRBV28, the J call TRBJ2-1; 12 bases agree with TRBD2. The CDR3 has 16 amino acids. With 3 bases clipped from V and 2 bases from J, the junction kept 2 bases outside the gene matches. Germline CDR1 and CDR2: MDHEN and SYDVKM. In DNA form, the CDR3 reads TGTGCCAGCAGTTTCCTAGCGGGAGGGACCTACAATGAGCAGTTCTTC. Translated: CASSFLAGGTYNEQFF.

The V call is TRBV4-2, the J call TRBJ2-2; D gene unclear. The V end lost 4 bases, the J end lost 8 bases, and 14 bases lay between the germline ends. The CDR3 is 14 residues long. Germline-derived CDR1 and CDR2 are LGHNA and YNFKEQ. The CDR3 reads CASSRNTASGELFF. The CDR3 DNA is TGTGCCAGCAGCCGAAACACCGCATCTGGGGAGCTGTTTTTT.

The table lists this clone with a count of one. The gene calls are TRBV7-2 and TRBJ1-4; TRBD1 matches at 7 bases. The length of the CDR3 is 15 residues. V lost 3 bases and J lost 0; bases outside the gene matches: 1. CDR1 is SGHTA, CDR2 FQGNSA, per germline. The CDR3 region has the DNA TGTGCCAGCAGCTTCGGACAGGCAACTAATGAAAAACTGTTTTTT. This encodes CASSFGQATNEKLFF.

The genes are TRBV4-2 and TRBJ2-3, with D tentatively TRBD2 (5 bases). There are 16 residues in the CDR3. Trimming left V 0 bases short and J 2 bases short, with 12 bases between. The germline V gene encodes CDR1 LGHNA and CDR2 YNFKEQ. CDR3 coding DNA: TGTGCCAGCAGCCAAGATGCGTTGGACTTCACAGATACGCAGTATTTT. It encodes CASSQDALDFTDTQYF.

The rearrangement joins TRBV29-1 to TRBJ2-3; 7 nucleotides line up with TRBD2. The J segment lost 4 bases and the V segment lost 3 bases, leaving 4 bases of the junction unmatched. The CDR3 covers 13 residues. Germline V gives CDR1 SQVTM, CDR2 ANQGSEA. The CDR3 reads CSVDRTSSDTQYF. DNA for the CDR3: TGCAGCGTTGACCGGACTAGTTCAGATACGCAGTATTTT.

This chain joins TRBV11-2 and TRBJ2-4; D may be TRBD1 (6 bases). V gave up 4 bases and J gave up 0 bases, with 10 bases separating them. The length of the CDR3 is 15 residues. The germline CDR1 and CDR2 sequences are SGHAT and FQNNGV. The CDR3 region has the DNA TGTGCCAGCAGCTCCAGGGGTTTAGCCAAAAACATTCAGTACTTC. Protein product: CASSSRGLAKNIQYF. The whole variable domain, filled in from reference TRBV11-2 and TRBJ2-4, reads EAGVAQSPRYKIIEKRQSVAFWCNPISGHATLYWYQQILGQGPKLLIQFQNNGVVDDSQLPKDRFSAERLKGVDSTLKIQPAKLEDSAVYLCASSSRGLAKNIQYFGAGTRLSVL.

The rearrangement uses TRBV6-6 and TRBJ2-2; tentative D call: TRBD2 (6 bases). Germline V gene lookup returns CDR1 MNHNY and CDR2 SVGAGI (reference sequence). The CDR3 contains 12 residues. The V gene lost 7 bases and the J gene lost 7 bases, with 10 bases spanning the gap. The CDR3 loop reads CASIAGSGELFF. CDR3 DNA sequence: TGTGCCAGCATTGCGGGGAGCGGGGAGCTGTTTTTT.

The chain is built from TRBV11-2 and TRBJ2-1; D remains ambiguous. Germline CDR1 is SGHAT and CDR2 is FQNNGV. With 4 bases removed from V and 9 bases from J, the gap between germline ends came to 19 bases. The CDR3 is 15 amino acids. This CDR3 is CASSSIRSLSGEQFF. CDR3 sequence (DNA): TGTGCCAGCAGCTCCATACGATCCTTGTCCGGTGAGCAGTTCTTC. Full variable domain (missing parts from reference TRBV11-2 and TRBJ2-1): EAGVAQSPRYKIIEKRQSVAFWCNPISGHATLYWYQQILGQGPKLLIQFQNNGVVDDSQLPKDRFSAERLKGVDSTLKIQPAKLEDSAVYLCASSSIRSLSGEQFFGPGTRLTVL.

This chain joins TRBV4-2 and TRBJ2-1; D might be TRBD2 (5 bases). This CDR3 contains 17 residues. From germline, CDR1 is LGHNA and CDR2 YNFKEQ. V was shortened by 3 bases and J by 8 bases, with 23 bases between the two germline ends. The CDR3 here is CASSQGSSGPRGYEQFF. The CDR3 nucleotides read TGTGCCAGCAGCCAGGGTAGTTCCGGGCCCAGAGGGTATGAGCAGTTCTTC.

This clone was found once. The rearrangement uses TRBV7-8 and TRBJ2-7, with TRBD2 as a possible D gene (6 bases). Trimming took off 3 bases at V and 5 bases at J, with 14 bases between the two ends. The CDR3 has 14 residues. Germline V gene sequence: CDR1 SGHVS, CDR2 FQNEAQ. The CDR3 is CASSFRELANEQYF. The DNA for the CDR3 is TGTGCCAGCAGCTTCCGGGAGCTCGCTAACGAGCAGTACTTC.

This clone was recorded a few times. The chain has TRBV7-2 and TRBJ1-4; D is unresolved. Trimming removed 5 bases at V and 4 bases at J, with 11 bases between. CDR3 length: 14 residues. Per the germline V gene, CDR1 is SGHTA and CDR2 is FQGNSA. The CDR3 bases are TGTGCCAGCAGCACCGACACCTTTAATGAAAAACTGTTTTTT. Translation: CASSTDTFNEKLFF.

The count of this clone is one. V gene TRBV27 combines with J gene TRBJ2-7; no definite D call. CDR3 length equals 12 residues. V lost 2 bases and J lost 6, with 8 bases in between. Looked up from germline, CDR1 is MNHEY and CDR2 is SMNVEV (reference sequence). The CDR3 sequence: CASSLGGTEQYF. CDR3 nucleotides: TGTGCCAGCAGTTTAGGCGGTACCGAGCAGTACTTC.

In this sample, this clone turned up once. As DNA, the CDR3 is TGTGCCAGTAGTATACGACCCCCAGGTTTACCAGGGCAATGGGACAATCAGCCCCAGCATTTT. This codes for CASSIRPPGLPGQWDNQPQHF. This rearrangement joins TRBV19 to TRBJ1-5; TRBD1 is a possible D gene (5 bases). Trimming left V 2 bases short and J 3 bases short, with 29 bases between. CDR1 is LNHDA and CDR2 is SQIVND in the germline V gene (reference sequence). The CDR3 is 21 amino acids.

CDR3 protein: CALGGAGGDTQYF. The CDR3 bases are TGTGCCCTGGGAGGGGCGGGAGGTGACACGCAGTATTTT. V usage is TRBV10-3 and J usage is TRBJ2-3, with 8 nucleotides matching TRBD2. The CDR3 totals 13 residues. V gave up 11 bases and J gave up 9 bases; unmatched junction bases: 13. CDR1 and CDR2 from the germline V gene are ENHRY and SYGVKD.

This clone has just a few counts. The genes are TRBV7-2 and TRBJ2-5; 8 bases line up with TRBD2. The V and J ends lost 5 bases and 4 bases, in that order; junction bases with no gene match: 15. In germline, CDR1 is SGHTA, CDR2 FQGNSA. The CDR3 consists of 17 residues. The CDR3 nucleotides read TGTGCCAGCAGCCCCGGGGGACTAGTTACTATTGGAGAGACCCAGTACTTC. Its translation is CASSPGGLVTIGETQYF. The whole variable domain, remainder taken from reference TRBV7-2 and TRBJ2-5, is GAGVSQSPSNKVTEKGKDVELRCDPISGHTALYWYRQSLGQGLEFLIYFQGNSAPDKSGLPSDRFSAERTGGSVSTLTIQRTQQEDSAVYLCASSPGGLVTIGETQYFGPGTRLLVL.

The genes are TRBV6-6 and TRBJ2-5; 7 bases agree with TRBD2. J gave up 5 bases and V 7 bases, and 7 bases lay outside the gene matches. The CDR3 spans 13 residues. Germline V gene data show CDR1 as MNHNY and CDR2 as SVGAGI (reference sequence). CDR3 amino acids: CASKREGRETQYF. DNA for the CDR3: TGTGCCAGCAAAAGGGAGGGGAGGGAGACCCAGTACTTC.

On this clone: Other DNA sequences of this sample code for an identical CDR3. This chain's CDR3 is CASSPYNEQFF. The CDR3 DNA reads as TGTGCCAGCAGTCCATACAATGAGCAGTTCTTC. The chain is built from TRBV28 and TRBJ2-1; D unclear. Germline lookup yields CDR1 MDHEN and CDR2 SYDVKM. The CDR3 spans 11 residues. V gave up 5 bases and J gave up 4 bases, with 3 bases separating them.

The chain recombines TRBV4-2 with TRBJ1-2; D may be TRBD1 (6 bases). Germline V gene data show CDR1 as LGHNA and CDR2 as YNFKEQ. V shed 2 bases and J shed 4 bases, with 20 bases lying between them. CDR3 length equals 17 residues. DNA for the CDR3: TGTGCCAGCAGCCAAACGACAGGCTATGGGGCCTCCTATGGCTACACCTTC. Amino acid sequence: CASSQTTGYGASYGYTF.

The genes are TRBV7-3 and TRBJ2-7; D possibly corresponds to TRBD2 (5 bases). The CDR3 covers 16 residues. The germline CDR1 and CDR2 sequences are SGHTA and FQGTGA. V was trimmed by 1 base and J by 0 bases, leaving 13 bases between them. The CDR3 is CASSLNGGRSSYEQYF. The CDR3 coding sequence is TGTGCCAGCAGCTTAAATGGAGGTCGTAGCTCCTACGAGCAGTACTTC.